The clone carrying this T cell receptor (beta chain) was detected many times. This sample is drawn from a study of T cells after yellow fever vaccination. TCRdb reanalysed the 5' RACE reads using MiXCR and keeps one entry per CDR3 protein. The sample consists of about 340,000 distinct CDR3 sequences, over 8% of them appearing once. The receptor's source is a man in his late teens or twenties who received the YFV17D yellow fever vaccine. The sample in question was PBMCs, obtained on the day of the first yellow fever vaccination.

The CDR3 spells CASSLQSSLSGNTIYF. CDR3 coding DNA: TGTGCCAGCAGCTTACAGTCTTCCCTCTCTGGAAACACCATATATTTT. The V call is TRBV7-2, the J call TRBJ1-3; D unresolved. Per the germline V gene, CDR1 is SGHTA and CDR2 is FQGNSA. CDR3 length: 16 residues. Trimming shortened V by 2 bases and J by 0 bases, and 11 bases separated the two germline ends. Variable domain in full (rest from reference TRBV7-2 and TRBJ1-3): GAGVSQSPSNKVTEKGKDVELRCDPISGHTALYWYRQSLGQGLEFLIYFQGNSAPDKSGLPSDRFSAERTGGSVSTLTIQRTQQEDSAVYLCASSLQSSLSGNTIYFGEGSWLTVV.